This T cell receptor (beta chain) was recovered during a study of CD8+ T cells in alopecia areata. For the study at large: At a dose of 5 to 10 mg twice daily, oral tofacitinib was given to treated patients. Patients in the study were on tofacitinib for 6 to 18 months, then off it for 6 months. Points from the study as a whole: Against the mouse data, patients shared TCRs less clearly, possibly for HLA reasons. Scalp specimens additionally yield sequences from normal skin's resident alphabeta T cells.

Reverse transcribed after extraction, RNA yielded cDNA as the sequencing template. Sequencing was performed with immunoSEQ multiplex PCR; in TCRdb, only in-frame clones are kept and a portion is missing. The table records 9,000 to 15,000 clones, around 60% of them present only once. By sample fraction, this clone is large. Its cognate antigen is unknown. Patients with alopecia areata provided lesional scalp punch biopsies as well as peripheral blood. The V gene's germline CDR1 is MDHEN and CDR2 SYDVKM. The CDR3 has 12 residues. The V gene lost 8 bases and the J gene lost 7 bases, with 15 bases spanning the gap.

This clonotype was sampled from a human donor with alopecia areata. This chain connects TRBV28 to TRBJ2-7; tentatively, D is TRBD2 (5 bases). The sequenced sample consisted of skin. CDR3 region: CASASGWGEQYF. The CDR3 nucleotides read TGTGCCAGCGCCAGCGGATGGGGAGAGCAGTACTTC.